This T cell receptor beta chain derives from a study of patients and donors after allogeneic stem cell transplantation. This clonotype was counted a few times. TCRdb called the RT-PCR reads again in MiXCR, with one record for every CDR3 protein. Among 900,000 to 1,000,000 distinct CDR3 sequences listed, 15% to 20% were seen once. This CDR3 has 16 residues. Unmatched junction bases numbered 14, after V lost 5 bases and J lost 5 bases. Germline assignment: CDR1 SQVTM and CDR2 ANQGSEA. The specimen was blood, either unsorted or a sorted T cell fraction (not recorded which). The J gene is TRBJ1-5, the V gene TRBV29-1, with 8 bases fitting TRBD1. The TCR sequence derives from a human donor who was either an allogeneic HSCT recipient or a stem cell or donor lymphocyte infusion donor (not recorded which). It is not recorded whose cells these are; they may come from a transplant donor. CDR3 protein: CSVPGQGAGSDQPQHF. In DNA form, the CDR3 reads TGCAGCGTTCCCGGGCAGGGGGCCGGGAGTGATCAGCCCCAGCATTTT.